This TCR beta chain emerged from a study of blood T cell repertoires in COVID-19. Overall study: COVID-19 samples, acute and convalescent, were from the United States, Italy and Spain. T cells, B-cell-depleted T cells, or PBMCs supplied cDNA or gDNA.

As processed by the authors: Amplification of reference gene primers was used by the study to estimate nucleated cell counts. Profiled with immunoSEQ multiplex PCR; TCRdb holds only in-frame clones, not every one. V, J and clone size are taken as reported in that table, and D and trimming were inferred from the DNA itself. The top ten clones hold around a quarter of a sample with 95,000 to 110,000 clones, approximately 88% of them seen once. This CDR3 is 14 amino acids long. Trimming shortened V by 1 base and J by 6 bases, and 13 bases separated the two germline ends. CDR1 is SGHNT, CDR2 YYREEE, per germline (reference sequence).

This clonotype originated in a man aged 60 to 69 with acute or convalescent COVID-19. This chain links TRBV5-4 with TRBJ1-2, with a possible D match to TRBD1 (5 bases). Specimen: peripheral blood. CDR3 sequence: CASSLQGGVDGYTF. The DNA for the CDR3 is TGTGCCAGCAGCTTGCAGGGTGGAGTAGATGGCTACACCTTC.